This entry lists 29 T cell receptor beta chains sequenced from one sample in a study of blood T cell repertoires in COVID-19. The assay was immunoSEQ multiplex PCR, and TCRdb's table has in-frame clones only and misses some. The profile covers 200,000 to 250,000 clones, with around 86% appearing a single time and over 2.5% taken by the ten largest. Sequencing used peripheral blood. All receptors derive from a man in his fifties or sixties with acute or convalescent COVID-19.

This clone has just one count. The rearrangement links TRBV5-1 to TRBJ2-5; TRBD2 agrees at 14 bases. Germline-derived CDR1 and CDR2 are SGHRS and YFSETQ. The CDR3 consists of 18 residues. With V trimmed by 4 bases and J by 4 bases, 12 bases remained unmatched. For the CDR3, the DNA is TGCGCCAGCAGCCAAAACGCCGGACTAGCGGGGGGCCGAGAGACCCAGTACTTC. Amino acid sequence: CASSQNAGLAGGRETQYF.

Comments on this clone: The same CDR3 is also encoded by other DNA sequences in this sample. V is TRBV5-1 and J is TRBJ2-1, with 8 bases that match TRBD2. The V gene end was trimmed by 0 bases and the J gene end by 4 bases; junction bases not matched to a gene: 3. Looked up from germline, CDR1 is SGHRS and CDR2 is YFSETQ. The CDR3 sequence is 15 residues long. The CDR3, as DNA: TGCGCCAGCAGCTTGGGCGCGGGGGGTTACAATGAGCAGTTCTTC. Protein: CASSLGAGGYNEQFF.

The chain carries TRBV30 and TRBJ2-3; possible D gene TRBD1, 6 bases. The CDR3 is 15 amino acids. Germline V CDR1 and CDR2: GTSNPN, SVGIG (reference sequence). The V and J ends lost 2 bases and 3 bases respectively, with 15 bases between them. This chain's CDR3 is CAWSKAGVYTDTQYF. The CDR3 bases are TGTGCCTGGAGTAAGGCAGGGGTTTATACAGATACGCAGTATTTT.

The chain recombines TRBV9 with TRBJ2-1; 9 positions match TRBD2. The CDR3 sequence is 18 residues long. J lost 4 bases, V lost 0 bases, and 11 bases had no gene match. CDR1 and CDR2 from the germline V gene are SGDLS and YYNGEE. The CDR3 nucleotides read TGTGCCAGCAGCGTAGCTCAATCGAGCGGGGGGCCGTACAATGAGCAGTTCTTC. Its translation: CASSVAQSSGGPYNEQFF.

J is TRBJ2-1 and V is TRBV5-6; D ambiguous. The CDR3 runs to 14 residues. Trimming pared 0 bases from V and 2 bases from J, leaving 6 bases between. Germline CDR1 and CDR2: SGHDT and YYEEEE. The CDR3 reads CASSLGRTYNEQFF. The CDR3 region has the DNA TGTGCCAGCAGCTTGGGGCGGACCTACAATGAGCAGTTCTTC.

This chain uses TRBV7-3 with TRBJ1-6, with 9 nucleotides matching TRBD1. This CDR3 comprises 14 residues. The V gene end was trimmed by 5 bases and the J gene end by 9 bases; junction bases not matched to a gene: 5. Germline values: CDR1 SGHTA, CDR2 FQGTGA. CDR3 sequence (DNA): TGTGCCAGCAGCCCGACAGGGGGTAGTTCACCCCTCCACTTT. Its protein product is CASSPTGGSSPLHF. The full variable domain, its missing parts supplied by reference TRBV7-3 and TRBJ1-6, is GAGVSQTPSNKVTEKGKYVELRCDPISGHTALYWYRQSLGQGPEFLIYFQGTGAADDSGLPNDRFFAVRPEGSVSTLKIQRTERGDSAVYLCASSPTGGSSPLHFGNGTRLTVT.

The chain uses TRBV7-3 and TRBJ2-3, with TRBD1 matching over 8 bases. The CDR3 length is 15 residues. V lost 3 bases and J lost 4; bases outside the gene matches: 6. Germline V gives CDR1 SGHTA, CDR2 FQGTGA. The CDR3 DNA reads TGTGCCAGCAGCTTGTCAGGGGGCCCGGCAGATACGCAGTATTTT. Translation: CASSLSGGPADTQYF.

The CDR3: CASSFPGNIQYF. In DNA form, the CDR3 reads TGTGCCAGCAGCTTTCCAGGGAACATTCAGTACTTC. V gene TRBV5-6 combines with J gene TRBJ2-4; D is possibly TRBD1 (5 bases). Between the trimmed V and J ends, which lost 2 bases and 7 bases, there was a span of 7 bases. Per the germline V gene, CDR1 is SGHDT and CDR2 is YYEEEE. The length of the CDR3 is 12 residues.

The J gene is TRBJ1-6, the V gene TRBV5-1; 7 positions match TRBD1. V dropped 7 bases and J dropped 5; count of bases not matched to a gene: 9. Germline values: CDR1 SGHRS, CDR2 YFSETQ. This CDR3 is 15 amino acids long. This chain's CDR3 is CASCTGDLDNSPLHF. CDR3 bases: TGCGCCAGCTGCACAGGGGACCTCGATAATTCACCCCTCCACTTT.

The chain links TRBV19 to TRBJ1-4; D not resolved. This CDR3 is 15 amino acids long. In germline, CDR1 is LNHDA, CDR2 SQIVND (reference sequence). The V and J ends lost 5 bases and 4 bases respectively, with 14 bases between them. As DNA, the CDR3 is TGTGCCAGTAGTCCCACGGGAGGAGGTAATGAAAAACTGTTTTTT. It codes for CASSPTGGGNEKLFF.

This chain connects TRBV12-5 to TRBJ2-3; TRBD2 might be the D (5 bases). CDR1 and CDR2 from the germline V gene are LGHNT and FRNRAP. V was shortened by 2 bases and J by 4 bases, with 7 bases between the two germline ends. This CDR3 spans 13 amino acids. The CDR3 spells CASGLRTPDTQYF. The CDR3, as DNA: TGTGCTAGTGGTTTGAGGACTCCAGATACGCAGTATTTT.

The chain combines TRBV7-8 with TRBJ2-7; possibly TRBD2 for D (6 bases). The length of the CDR3 is 14 residues. Trimming left V 1 base short and J 2 bases short, with 9 bases between. Germline loops: CDR1 SGHVS, CDR2 FQNEAQ. CDR3 amino acids: CASSLGGEAYEQYF. CDR3 in DNA: TGTGCCAGCAGCTTAGGCGGGGAGGCCTACGAGCAGTACTTC.

The sample holds a few counts of this clone. The chain employs TRBV10-1 and TRBJ2-7, with D perhaps matching TRBD2 (5 bases). Germline CDR1 WNHNN, CDR2 SYGVQD (reference sequence). The germline V and J ends were trimmed by 3 bases and 1 base, with 16 bases remaining between them. This CDR3 has 16 residues. The CDR3 spells CASSDGERVKSYEQYF. CDR3 nucleotide sequence: TGCGCCAGCAGTGATGGGGAGAGGGTTAAATCCTACGAGCAGTACTTC.

The V call is TRBV6-5, the J call TRBJ1-2, with 10 bases matching TRBD1. Germline V gene data show CDR1 as MNHEY and CDR2 as SVGAGI. The CDR3 totals 13 residues. J was trimmed by 5 bases and V by 6 bases; bases with no gene match: 3. CDR3 nucleotide sequence: TGTGCCAGCAGCGACAGGGGGCCTTATGGCTACACCTTC. It is translated as CASSDRGPYGYTF.

The chain couples TRBV10-1 to TRBJ2-3; tentative D call: TRBD2 (5 bases). CDR3 length equals 14 residues. V was trimmed by 5 bases and J by 6 bases, leaving 15 bases between them. Germline values: CDR1 WNHNN, CDR2 SYGVQD (reference sequence). This CDR3 reads CASSPSSLGDTQYF. Written as DNA, the CDR3 is TGCGCCAGCAGTCCTAGCTCCCTCGGGGATACGCAGTATTTT.

The rearrangement uses TRBV15 and TRBJ2-1; tentatively, D is TRBD1 (6 bases). Germline V gene lookup returns CDR1 LNHNV and CDR2 YYDKDF (reference sequence). This CDR3 comprises 16 residues. Between the trimmed V and J ends, which lost 3 bases and 4 bases, there was a span of 16 bases. CDR3 sequence reads: CATSSNIRDKYNEQFF. In nucleotides, the CDR3 is TGTGCCACCAGCAGCAATATCCGGGACAAGTACAATGAGCAGTTCTTC.

This chain connects TRBV18 to TRBJ2-1; 9 bases match TRBD1. Trimming removed 1 base from V and 9 bases from J; junction bases left unmatched: 13. In germline, CDR1 is KGHSH, CDR2 LQKENI. This CDR3 region has 17 residues. As DNA, the CDR3 is TGTGCCAGCTCACCACGCCAGGGACAGGGCTTGACGAGTGAGCAGTTCTTC. Its protein product is CASSPRQGQGLTSEQFF. The whole variable domain, remainder taken from reference TRBV18 and TRBJ2-1, is NAGVMQNPRHLVRRRGQEARLRCSPMKGHSHVYWYRQLPEEGLKFMVYLQKENIIDESGMPKERFSAEFPKEGPSILRIQQVVRGDSAAYFCASSPRQGQGLTSEQFFGPGTRLTVL.

The genes are TRBV7-2 and TRBJ1-5; D remains ambiguous. The germline V gene encodes CDR1 SGHTA and CDR2 FQGNSA. The CDR3 loop spans 13 amino acids. V was cut by 11 bases and J by 0 bases, with 11 bases left in between. The CDR3: CASGSSSNQPQHF. The CDR3 DNA follows: TGTGCCTCGGGAAGCAGTAGCAATCAGCCCCAGCATTTT.

The chain links TRBV6-2 or TRBV6-3 to TRBJ1-5; 8 nucleotides line up with TRBD1. The V segment lost 2 bases and the J segment 1 base; nucleotides outside the gene matches: 10. Per germline, CDR1 MNHEY and CDR2 SVGEGT. The CDR3 has 18 amino acids. The CDR3 region has the DNA TGTGCCAGCAGTTACCCGCGGGACAGGCCGTCGAGCAATCAGCCCCAGCATTTT. Translation: CASSYPRDRPSSNQPQHF.

V is TRBV6-5 and J is TRBJ1-1; 7 nucleotides agree with TRBD1. Germline V gene sequence: CDR1 MNHEY, CDR2 SVGAGI. The CDR3 sequence is 16 residues long. Trimming at V came to 0 bases and at J to 5 bases, leaving 9 bases not matched to a gene. This CDR3 reads CASSYSVGGAETEAFF. The CDR3, as DNA: TGTGCCAGCAGTTACTCGGTAGGGGGCGCGGAGACTGAAGCTTTCTTT.

This clone was observed once. The chain is built from TRBV28 and TRBJ1-2; perhaps TRBD1 as D (6 bases). Germline V gene sequence: CDR1 MDHEN, CDR2 SYDVKM. Between the trimmed V and J ends, which lost 7 bases and 9 bases, there was a span of 24 bases. The CDR3 spans 15 residues. The CDR3 DNA sequence: TGTGCCAGCAAGCAAGCCGGGACACCCGCTATAAGCTACACCTTC. Residues: CASKQAGTPAISYTF.

This clone was detected once. This chain links TRBV7-2 with TRBJ1-1; TRBD1 matches at 9 bases. The CDR3 is made up of 16 amino acids. Trimming took 5 bases from V and 5 from J; bases not matched to a gene: 12. In germline, CDR1 is SGHTA, CDR2 FQGNSA. The CDR3, as DNA: TGTGCCAGCAGCCCTCCCGGGACAGGGTCGGGGACTGAAGCTTTCTTT. It translates to CASSPPGTGSGTEAFF.

J is TRBJ2-1 and V is TRBV6-5; TRBD1 aligns across 9 bases. V lost 7 bases to trimming and J lost 6 bases; unmatched junction nucleotides: 10. Germline CDR1 reads MNHEY; CDR2 reads SVGAGI. The CDR3 has 15 amino acids. CDR3 sequence (DNA): TGTGCCAGCAAACCACAGGGGGCGCTTGGCAATGAGCAGTTCTTC. This translates into CASKPQGALGNEQFF.

CDR3 DNA sequence: TGTGCCAGTAGCAAGGGGAACTCCTACGAGCAGTACTTC. Translating gives CASSKGNSYEQYF. The chain links TRBV19 to TRBJ2-7, with D maybe TRBD1 (5 bases). CDR3 length equals 13 residues. V was shortened by 6 bases and J by 0 bases, with 9 bases between the two germline ends. Germline V gene data show CDR1 as LNHDA and CDR2 as SQIVND (reference sequence). The complete variable domain, with remaining parts taken from reference TRBV19 and TRBJ2-7, reads DGGITQSPKYLFRKEGQNVTLSCEQNLNHDAMYWYRQDPGQGLRLIYYSQIVNDFQKGDIAEGYSVSREKKESFPLTVTSAQKNPTAFYLCASSKGNSYEQYFGPGTRLTVT.

V gene TRBV10-3 combines with J gene TRBJ1-2; 9 bases map to TRBD1. Per the germline V gene, CDR1 is ENHRY and CDR2 is SYGVKD. The J segment lost 5 bases and the V segment lost 3 bases, leaving 7 bases of the junction unmatched. This CDR3 comprises 15 residues. The DNA for the CDR3 is TGTGCCATCAGTGATCCCCCCGGGACAGGGTATGGCTACACCTTC. Its translation is CAISDPPGTGYGYTF.

This sequence joins TRBV6-2 or TRBV6-3 and TRBJ1-2, with D perhaps matching TRBD1 (5 bases). Trimming cost V 2 bases and J 6 bases, with 7 bases left between them. From germline, CDR1 is MNHEY and CDR2 SVGEGT. The CDR3 runs 12 residues. Here the CDR3 reads CASSYAGNGYTF. CDR3 nucleotides: TGTGCCAGCAGTTACGCAGGGAATGGCTACACCTTC.

The chain employs TRBV14 and TRBJ2-2; tentatively, D is TRBD1 (7 bases). CDR1 is SGHDN, CDR2 FVKESK, per germline. The ends were cut back, 1 base at V and 10 bases at J, with 16 bases in the middle. This CDR3 spans 15 amino acids. The CDR3 DNA follows: TGTGCCAGCAGCCAAGTTCGGCAGGGGGGATCGGAGCTGTTTTTT. Amino acids: CASSQVRQGGSELFF.

The chain couples TRBV6-1 to TRBJ1-2; 11 bases are shared with TRBD1. With V trimmed by 1 base and J by 5 bases, 3 bases remained unmatched. CDR1 MNHNS and CDR2 SASEGT come from the germline V gene. There are 15 residues in the CDR3. CDR3 DNA sequence: TGTGCCAGCAGTGAAGGGGGACAGGGGGGTTATGGCTACACCTTC. As protein: CASSEGGQGGYGYTF.

This CDR3 is CASSQDLVASGGDSTDTQYF. The CDR3 region has the DNA TGTGCCAGCAGCCAAGATTTGGTGGCTAGCGGGGGGGATAGCACAGATACGCAGTATTTT. The chain uses TRBV3-1 (or the pseudogene TRBV3-2) and TRBJ2-3, with 12 positions matching TRBD2. This CDR3 is built from 20 residues. Germline V gene lookup returns CDR1 LGHDT and CDR2 YNNKEL (reference sequence). The trim removed 0 bases at V and 0 bases at J, leaving 10 bases unmatched.